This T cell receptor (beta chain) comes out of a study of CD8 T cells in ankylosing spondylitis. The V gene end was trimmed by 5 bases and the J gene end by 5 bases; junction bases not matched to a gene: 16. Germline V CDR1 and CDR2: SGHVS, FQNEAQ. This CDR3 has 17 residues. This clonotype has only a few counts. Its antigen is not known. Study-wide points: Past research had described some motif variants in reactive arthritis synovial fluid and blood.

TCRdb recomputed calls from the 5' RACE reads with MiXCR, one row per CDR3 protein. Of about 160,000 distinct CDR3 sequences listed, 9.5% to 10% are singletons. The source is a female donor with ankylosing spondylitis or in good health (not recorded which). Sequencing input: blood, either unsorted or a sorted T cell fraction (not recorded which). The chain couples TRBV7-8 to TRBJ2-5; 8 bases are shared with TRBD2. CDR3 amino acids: CASSTETSDFDGETQYF. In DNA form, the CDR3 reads TGTGCCAGCAGCACCGAGACTAGCGATTTCGATGGGGAGACCCAGTACTTC.